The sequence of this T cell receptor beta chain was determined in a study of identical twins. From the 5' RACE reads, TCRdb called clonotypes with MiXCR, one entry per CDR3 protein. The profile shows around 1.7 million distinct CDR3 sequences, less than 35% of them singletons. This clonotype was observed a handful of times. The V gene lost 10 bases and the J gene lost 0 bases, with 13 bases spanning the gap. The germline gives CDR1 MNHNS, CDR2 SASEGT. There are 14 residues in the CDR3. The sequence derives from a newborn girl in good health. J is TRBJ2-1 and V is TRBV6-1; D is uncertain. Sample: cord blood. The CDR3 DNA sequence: TGTGCCATCTCCCTAGAGTACTCCTACAATGAGCAGTTCTTC. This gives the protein CAISLEYSYNEQFF.